The present TCR beta chain was sequenced within a study of T cell changes during pregnancy in multiple sclerosis. V shed 0 bases, J shed 4 bases, and the junction held 14 bases outside the gene matches. CDR1 and CDR2 (germline): LGHNA, YNFKEQ. The CDR3 runs 19 residues. Using immunoSEQ multiplex PCR, the repertoire was profiled, and TCRdb retains in-frame clones only, with some absent. The sample lists about 89,000 clones; 85% to 95% were seen once. The origin of this receptor is a female donor with multiple sclerosis, enrolled in a pregnancy study. V usage is TRBV4-2 and J usage is TRBJ2-7; 11 bases line up with TRBD2. Sequencing used peripheral blood, obtained in the third trimester of pregnancy. For the CDR3, the DNA is TGTGCCAGCAGCCAAGAACCCCCGGGACTAGCGGTTTCACTTTACGAGCAGTACTTC. Translating gives CASSQEPPGLAVSLYEQYF.